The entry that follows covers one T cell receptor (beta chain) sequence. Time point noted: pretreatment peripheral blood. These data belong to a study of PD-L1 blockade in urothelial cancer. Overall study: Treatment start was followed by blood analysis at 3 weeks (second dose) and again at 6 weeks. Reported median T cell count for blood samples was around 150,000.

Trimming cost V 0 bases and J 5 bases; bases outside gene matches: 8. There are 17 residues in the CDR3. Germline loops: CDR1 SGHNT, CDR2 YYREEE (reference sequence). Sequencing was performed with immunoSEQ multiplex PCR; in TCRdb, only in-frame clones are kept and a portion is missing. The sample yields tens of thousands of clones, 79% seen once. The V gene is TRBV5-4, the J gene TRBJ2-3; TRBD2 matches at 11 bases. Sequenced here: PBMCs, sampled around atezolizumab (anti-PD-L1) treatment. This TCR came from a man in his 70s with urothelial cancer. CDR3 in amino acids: CASSLGGTSGVIDTQYF. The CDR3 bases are TGTGCCAGCAGCTTGGGGGGGACTAGCGGCGTTATAGATACGCAGTATTTT.